This T cell receptor (beta chain) was recorded in a study of CD8+CD57+ T cells in acquired aplastic anemia. This clonotype has only a few counts. Template material for TCR beta VDJ and CDR3 profiling consisted of genomic DNA. TCRdb analysed the reads with MiXCR anew, one entry per CDR3 protein. Of some 120,000 distinct CDR3 sequences in the sample, about 48% are singletons; the top ten hold 2% to 3%. The CDR3 loop spans 13 amino acids. J lost 5 bases, V lost 8 bases, and 9 bases had no gene match. This clonotype was obtained from a human donor in good health, serving as a control. The V gene is TRBV5-3, the J gene TRBJ2-5; 7 nucleotides line up with TRBD2. TRBV5-3 is an open reading frame whose function is uncertain. The sequencing sample was made of sorted CD4+, CD8+, or CD8+CD57+ T cells (not recorded which) from PBMCs. The CDR3 nucleotides read TGTGCCAGCAGCCCCGGAGCGGGGGAGACCCAGTACTTC. Translating it yields CASSPGAGETQYF.